What follows is one T cell receptor (beta chain) and its context. CDR1 and CDR2 from the germline V gene are SGHNT and YYREEE (reference sequence). V was pared by 2 bases and J by 3 bases, with 4 bases of the junction left unmatched. The CDR3 length is 15 residues. Some clones are missing from TCRdb's copy, which holds only in-frame ones; the method was immunoSEQ multiplex PCR. The table records 39,000 or so clones, around nine tenths of them present only once. This sample is drawn from a study of monozygotic twins with cystic fibrosis. Sequencing input: blood. V gene TRBV5-4 combines with J gene TRBJ1-3, with 8 bases aligning to TRBD1. The clonotype was recovered from a boy aged 2 to 9 with cystic fibrosis. CDR3 sequence reads: CASSFGQGRGNTIYF. Here the CDR3 DNA reads TGTGCCAGCAGCTTTGGACAGGGACGTGGAAACACCATATATTTT.